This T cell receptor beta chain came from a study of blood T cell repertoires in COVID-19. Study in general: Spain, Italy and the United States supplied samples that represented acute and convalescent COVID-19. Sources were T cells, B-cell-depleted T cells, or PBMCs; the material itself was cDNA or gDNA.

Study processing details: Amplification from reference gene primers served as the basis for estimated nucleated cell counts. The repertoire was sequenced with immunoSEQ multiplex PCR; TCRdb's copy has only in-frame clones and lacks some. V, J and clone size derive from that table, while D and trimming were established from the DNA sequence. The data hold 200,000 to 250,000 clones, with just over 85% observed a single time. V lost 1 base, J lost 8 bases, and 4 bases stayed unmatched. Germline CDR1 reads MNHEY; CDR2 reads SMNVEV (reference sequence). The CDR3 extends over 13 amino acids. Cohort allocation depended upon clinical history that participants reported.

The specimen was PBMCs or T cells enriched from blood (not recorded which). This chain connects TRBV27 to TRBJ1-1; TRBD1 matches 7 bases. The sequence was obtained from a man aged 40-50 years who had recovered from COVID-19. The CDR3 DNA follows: TGTGCCAGCAGTTTATTAAGAGGGGGCGAAGCTTTCTTT. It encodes CASSLLRGGEAFF.